Here is one T cell receptor (beta chain) with its context. The method was immunoSEQ multiplex PCR; TCRdb's version includes in-frame clones alone and lacks a portion of them. This table has tens of thousands of clones, 85% to 95% appearing once. The record originates from a study of T cell changes during pregnancy in multiple sclerosis. CDR3 length: 16 amino acids. The V and J ends lost 5 bases and 5 bases, in that order; junction bases with no gene match: 11. CDR1 SGHVS and CDR2 FQNEAQ come from the germline V gene. This receptor was taken from a female donor with multiple sclerosis, enrolled in a pregnancy study. The sample was CD8+ T cells from peripheral blood mononuclear cells, taken in the third trimester of pregnancy. The chain couples TRBV7-8 to TRBJ2-1, with 8 bases aligning to TRBD2. This chain's CDR3 is CASSPREGRVHNEQFF. The CDR3 DNA is TGTGCCAGCAGCCCCCGGGAGGGCCGGGTCCACAATGAGCAGTTCTTC.